The present TCR beta chain was sequenced within a study of T cells after yellow fever vaccination. Study-level results: Researchers cautioned that FACS-sorted repertoires could harbor abundant clonotypes contaminating from the bulk population. Booster sampling recovered most clones from primary vaccination (less than 97% CD4, around 88% CD8).

CDR1 is LNHDA, CDR2 SQIVND, per germline (reference sequence). The CDR3 runs 17 residues. J was trimmed by 4 bases and V by 1 base; bases with no gene match: 5. In making TCR cDNA, 5'RACE template switching added a universal primer site and UMIs to it. In TCRdb, the 5' RACE reads were re-called with MiXCR into one record per CDR3 protein. Among tens of thousands of distinct CDR3 sequences listed, roughly 7% were seen once. The table lists this clonotype with a few counts. As yet, its antigen is unknown. Sample: CD8+ T cells sorted from PBMCs, taken 9 to 10 days after the first yellow fever vaccination. This rearrangement joins TRBV19 to TRBJ2-1; 12 bases agree with TRBD2. The TCR comes from a man between 18 and 29 years old who received the YFV17D yellow fever vaccine. The CDR3 region has the DNA TGTGCCAGTAGTATAGTAGCGACTAGCGGGGGATACAATGAGCAGTTCTTC. Translation gives CASSIVATSGGYNEQFF.